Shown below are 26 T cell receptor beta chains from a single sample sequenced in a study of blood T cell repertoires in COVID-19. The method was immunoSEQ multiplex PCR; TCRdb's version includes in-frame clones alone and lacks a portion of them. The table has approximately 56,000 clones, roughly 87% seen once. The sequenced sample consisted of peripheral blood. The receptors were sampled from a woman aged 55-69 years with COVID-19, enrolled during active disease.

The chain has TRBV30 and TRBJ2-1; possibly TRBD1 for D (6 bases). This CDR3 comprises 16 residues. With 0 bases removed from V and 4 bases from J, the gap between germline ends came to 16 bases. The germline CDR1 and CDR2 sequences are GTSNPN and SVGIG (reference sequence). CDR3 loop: CAWSVVGLRGYNEQFF. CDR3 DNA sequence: TGTGCCTGGAGTGTAGTGGGCCTTAGGGGGTACAATGAGCAGTTCTTC.

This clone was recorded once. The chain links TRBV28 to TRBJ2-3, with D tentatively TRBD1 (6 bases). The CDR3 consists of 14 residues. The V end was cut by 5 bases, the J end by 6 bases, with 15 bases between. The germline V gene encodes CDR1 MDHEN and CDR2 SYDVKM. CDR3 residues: CASSQDRNQDTQYF. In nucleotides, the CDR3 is TGTGCCAGCAGTCAGGACAGAAATCAGGATACGCAGTATTTT.

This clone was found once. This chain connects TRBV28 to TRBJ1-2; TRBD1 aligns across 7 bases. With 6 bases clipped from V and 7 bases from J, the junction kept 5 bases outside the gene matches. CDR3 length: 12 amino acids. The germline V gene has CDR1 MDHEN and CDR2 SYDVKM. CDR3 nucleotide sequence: TGTGCCAGCAGCTCGGGACAGCGTGGCTACACCTTC. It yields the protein CASSSGQRGYTF.

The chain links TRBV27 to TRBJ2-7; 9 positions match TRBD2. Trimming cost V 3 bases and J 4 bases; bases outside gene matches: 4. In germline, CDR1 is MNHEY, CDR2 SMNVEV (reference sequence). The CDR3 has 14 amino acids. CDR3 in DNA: TGTGCCAGCAGTTTTAGCGGGAGCGGGTACGAGCAGTACTTC. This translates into CASSFSGSGYEQYF.

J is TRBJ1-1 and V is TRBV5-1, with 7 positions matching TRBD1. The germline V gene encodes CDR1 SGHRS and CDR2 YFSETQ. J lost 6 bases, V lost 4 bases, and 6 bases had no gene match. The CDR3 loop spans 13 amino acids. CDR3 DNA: TGCGCCAGCAGCCCCTCAGGGGGAGCTGAAGCTTTCTTT. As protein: CASSPSGGAEAFF.

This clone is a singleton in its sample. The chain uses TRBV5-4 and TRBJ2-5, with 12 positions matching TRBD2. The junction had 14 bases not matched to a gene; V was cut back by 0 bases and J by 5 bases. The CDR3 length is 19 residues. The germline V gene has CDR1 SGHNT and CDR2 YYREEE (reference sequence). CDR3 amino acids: CASSLVASGRVPSWETQYF. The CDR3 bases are TGTGCCAGCAGCTTGGTGGCTAGCGGGAGGGTGCCCTCTTGGGAGACCCAGTACTTC.

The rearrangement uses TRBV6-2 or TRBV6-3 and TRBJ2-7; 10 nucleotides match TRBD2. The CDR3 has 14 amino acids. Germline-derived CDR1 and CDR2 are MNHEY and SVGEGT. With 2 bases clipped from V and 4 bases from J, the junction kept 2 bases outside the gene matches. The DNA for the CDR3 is TGTGCCAGCAGTTACGAAGCGGGAGGGTACGAGCAGTACTTC. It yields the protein CASSYEAGGYEQYF.

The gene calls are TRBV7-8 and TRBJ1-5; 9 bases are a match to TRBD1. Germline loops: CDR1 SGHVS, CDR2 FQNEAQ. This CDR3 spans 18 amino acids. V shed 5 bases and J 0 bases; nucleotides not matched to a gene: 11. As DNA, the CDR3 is TGTGCCAGCAGCACCGAGGGACAGGGCTTAGGTAGCAATCAGCCCCAGCATTTT. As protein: CASSTEGQGLGSNQPQHF. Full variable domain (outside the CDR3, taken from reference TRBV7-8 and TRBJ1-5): GAGVSQSPRYKVAKRGQDVALRCDPISGHVSLFWYQQALGQGPEFLTYFQNEAQLDKSGLPSDRFFAERPEGSVSTLKIQRTQQEDSAVYLCASSTEGQGLGSNQPQHFGDGTRLSIL.

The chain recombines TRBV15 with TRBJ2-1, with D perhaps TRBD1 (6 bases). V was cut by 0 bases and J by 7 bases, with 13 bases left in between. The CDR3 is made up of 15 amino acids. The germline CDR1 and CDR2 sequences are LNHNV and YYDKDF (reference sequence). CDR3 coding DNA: TGTGCCACCAGCAGAGACCGTTCACAGGGAAATGAGCAGTTCTTC. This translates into CATSRDRSQGNEQFF.

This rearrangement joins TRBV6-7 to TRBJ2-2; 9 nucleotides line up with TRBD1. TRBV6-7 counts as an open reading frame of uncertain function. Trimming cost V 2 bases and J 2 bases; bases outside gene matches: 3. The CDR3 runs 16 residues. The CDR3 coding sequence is TGTGCCAGCAGTTACATACAGGGGGCCAACACCGGGGAGCTGTTTTTT. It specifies CASSYIQGANTGELFF.

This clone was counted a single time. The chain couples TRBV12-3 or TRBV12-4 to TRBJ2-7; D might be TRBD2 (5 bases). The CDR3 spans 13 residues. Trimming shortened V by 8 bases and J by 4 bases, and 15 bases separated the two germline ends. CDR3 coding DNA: TGTGCCAGCGGAGGACTGACTGAATACGAGCAGTACTTC. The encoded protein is CASGGLTEYEQYF.

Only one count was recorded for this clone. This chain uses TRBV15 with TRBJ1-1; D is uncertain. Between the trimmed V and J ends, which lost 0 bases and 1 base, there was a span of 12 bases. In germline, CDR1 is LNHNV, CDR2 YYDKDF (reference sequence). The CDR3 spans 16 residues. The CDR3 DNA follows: TGTGCCACCAGCAGAGAACGGAGACGGGGGAACACTGAAGCTTTCTTT. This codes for CATSRERRRGNTEAFF. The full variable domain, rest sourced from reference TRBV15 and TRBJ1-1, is DAMVIQNPRYQVTQFGKPVTLSCSQTLNHNVMYWYQQKSSQAPKLLFHYYDKDFNNEADTPDNFQSRRPNTSFCFLDIRSPGLGDTAMYLCATSRERRRGNTEAFFGQGTRLTVV.

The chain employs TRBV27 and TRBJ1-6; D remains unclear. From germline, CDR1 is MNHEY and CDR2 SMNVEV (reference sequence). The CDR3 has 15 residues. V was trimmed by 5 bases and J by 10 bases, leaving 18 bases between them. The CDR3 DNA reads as TGTGCCAGCAGTCCCCTCGGGGTGGGTCGGTCACCCCTCCACTTT. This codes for CASSPLGVGRSPLHF.

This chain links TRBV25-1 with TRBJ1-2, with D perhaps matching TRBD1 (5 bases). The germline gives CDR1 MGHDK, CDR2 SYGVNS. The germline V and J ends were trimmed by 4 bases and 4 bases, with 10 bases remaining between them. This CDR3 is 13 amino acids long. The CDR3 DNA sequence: TGTGCCAGCAGTGGAACGACAGCCTATGGCTACACCTTC. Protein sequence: CASSGTTAYGYTF.

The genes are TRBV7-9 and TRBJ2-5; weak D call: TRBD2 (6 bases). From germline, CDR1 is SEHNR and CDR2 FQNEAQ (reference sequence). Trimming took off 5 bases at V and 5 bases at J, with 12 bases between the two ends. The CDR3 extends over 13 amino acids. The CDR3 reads CASSELAAETQYF. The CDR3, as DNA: TGTGCCAGCAGCGAACTAGCAGCCGAGACCCAGTACTTC.

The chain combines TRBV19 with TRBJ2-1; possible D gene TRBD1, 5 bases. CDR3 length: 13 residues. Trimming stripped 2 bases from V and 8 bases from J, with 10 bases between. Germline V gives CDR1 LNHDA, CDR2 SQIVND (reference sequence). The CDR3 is CASSIFRADEQFF. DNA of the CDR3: TGTGCCAGTAGTATATTCAGGGCTGATGAGCAGTTCTTC.

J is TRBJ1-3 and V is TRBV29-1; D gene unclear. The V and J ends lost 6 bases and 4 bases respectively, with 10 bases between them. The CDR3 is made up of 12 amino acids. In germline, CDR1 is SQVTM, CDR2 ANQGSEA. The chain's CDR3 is CSVLTQGNTIYF. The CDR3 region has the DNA TGCAGCGTCCTAACACAGGGAAACACCATATATTTT.

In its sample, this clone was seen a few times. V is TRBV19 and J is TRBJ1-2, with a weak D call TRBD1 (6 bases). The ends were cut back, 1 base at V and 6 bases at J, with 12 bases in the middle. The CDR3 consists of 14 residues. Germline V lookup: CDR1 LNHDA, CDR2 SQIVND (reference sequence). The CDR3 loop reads CASSIARGAHGYTF. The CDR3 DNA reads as TGTGCCAGTAGTATAGCGCGGGGGGCCCATGGCTACACCTTC.

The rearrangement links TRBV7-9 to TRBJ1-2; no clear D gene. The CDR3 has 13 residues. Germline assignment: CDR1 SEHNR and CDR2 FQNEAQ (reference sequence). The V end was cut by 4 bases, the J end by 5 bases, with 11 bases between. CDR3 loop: CASSSPEGYGYTF. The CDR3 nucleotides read TGTGCCAGCAGCTCCCCCGAGGGTTATGGCTACACCTTC. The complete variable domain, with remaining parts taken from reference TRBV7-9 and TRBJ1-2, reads DTGVSQNPRHKITKRGQNVTFRCDPISEHNRLYWYRQTLGQGPEFLTYFQNEAQLEKSRLLSDRFSAERPKGSFSTLEIQRTEQGDSAMYLCASSSPEGYGYTFGSGTRLTVV.

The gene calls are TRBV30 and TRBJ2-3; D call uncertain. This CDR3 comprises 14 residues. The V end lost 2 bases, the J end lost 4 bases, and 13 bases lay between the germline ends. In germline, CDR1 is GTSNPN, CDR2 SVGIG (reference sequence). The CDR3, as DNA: TGTGCCTGGAGTCCCCTAGTCCGGGCAGATACGCAGTATTTT. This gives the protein CAWSPLVRADTQYF.

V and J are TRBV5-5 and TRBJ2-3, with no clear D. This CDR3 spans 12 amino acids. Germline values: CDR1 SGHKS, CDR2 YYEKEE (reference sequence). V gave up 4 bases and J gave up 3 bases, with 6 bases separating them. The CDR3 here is CASSPGTDTQYF. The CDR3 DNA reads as TGTGCCAGCAGCCCCGGGACAGATACGCAGTATTTT.

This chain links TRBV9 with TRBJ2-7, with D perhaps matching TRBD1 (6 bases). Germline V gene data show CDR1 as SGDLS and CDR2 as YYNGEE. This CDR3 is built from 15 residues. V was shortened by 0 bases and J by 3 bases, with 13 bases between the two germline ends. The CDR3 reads CASSVEQGSGYEQYF. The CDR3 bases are TGTGCCAGCAGCGTAGAACAGGGCAGTGGCTACGAGCAGTACTTC.

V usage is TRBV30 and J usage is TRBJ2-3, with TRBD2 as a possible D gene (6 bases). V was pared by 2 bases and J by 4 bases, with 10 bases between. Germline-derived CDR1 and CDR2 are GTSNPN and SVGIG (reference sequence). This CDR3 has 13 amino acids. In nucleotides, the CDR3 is TGTGCCTGGAGTAGAAGGGAGGCAGATACGCAGTATTTT. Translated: CAWSRREADTQYF.

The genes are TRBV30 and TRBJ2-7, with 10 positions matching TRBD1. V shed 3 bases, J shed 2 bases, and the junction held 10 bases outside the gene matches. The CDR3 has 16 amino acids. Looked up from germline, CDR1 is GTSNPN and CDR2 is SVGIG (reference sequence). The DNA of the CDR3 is TGTGCCTGGAGAGCTAAGCTGGGACAGGGGACCTACGAGCAGTACTTC. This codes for CAWRAKLGQGTYEQYF.

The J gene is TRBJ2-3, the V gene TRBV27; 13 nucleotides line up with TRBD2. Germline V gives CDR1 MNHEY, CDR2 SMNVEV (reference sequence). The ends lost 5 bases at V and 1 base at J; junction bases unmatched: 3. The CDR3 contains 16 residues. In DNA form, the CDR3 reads TGTGCCAGCAGTCCCGGGACTAGCGGGGGCACAGATACGCAGTATTTT. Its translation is CASSPGTSGGTDTQYF.

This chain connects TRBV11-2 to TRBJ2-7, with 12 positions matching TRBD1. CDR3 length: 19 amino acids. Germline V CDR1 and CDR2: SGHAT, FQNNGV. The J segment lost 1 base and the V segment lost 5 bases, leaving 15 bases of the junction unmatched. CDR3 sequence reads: CASSPISRDRGRGSYEQYF. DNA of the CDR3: TGTGCCAGCAGCCCAATATCCCGGGACAGGGGGCGCGGGTCCTACGAGCAGTACTTC. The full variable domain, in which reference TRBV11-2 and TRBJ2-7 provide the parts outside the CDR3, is EAGVAQSPRYKIIEKRQSVAFWCNPISGHATLYWYQQILGQGPKLLIQFQNNGVVDDSQLPKDRFSAERLKGVDSTLKIQPAKLEDSAVYLCASSPISRDRGRGSYEQYFGPGTRLTVT.